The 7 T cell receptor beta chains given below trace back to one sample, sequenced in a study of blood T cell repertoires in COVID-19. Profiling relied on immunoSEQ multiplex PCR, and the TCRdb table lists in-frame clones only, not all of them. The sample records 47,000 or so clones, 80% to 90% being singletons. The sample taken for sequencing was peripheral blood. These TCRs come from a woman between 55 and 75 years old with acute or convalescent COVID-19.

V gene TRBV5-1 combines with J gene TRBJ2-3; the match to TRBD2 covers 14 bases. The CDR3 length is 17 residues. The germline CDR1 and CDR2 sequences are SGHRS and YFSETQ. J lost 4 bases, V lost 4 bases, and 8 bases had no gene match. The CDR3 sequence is CASSPGTSGGRSDTQYF. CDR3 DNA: TGCGCCAGCAGCCCCGGGACTAGCGGGGGTCGTTCAGATACGCAGTATTTT. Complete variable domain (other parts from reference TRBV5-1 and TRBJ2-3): KAGVTQTPRYLIKTRGQQVTLSCSPISGHRSVSWYQQTPGQGLQFLFEYFSETQRNKGNFPGRFSGRQFSNSRSEMNVSTLELGDSALYLCASSPGTSGGRSDTQYFGPGTRLTVL.

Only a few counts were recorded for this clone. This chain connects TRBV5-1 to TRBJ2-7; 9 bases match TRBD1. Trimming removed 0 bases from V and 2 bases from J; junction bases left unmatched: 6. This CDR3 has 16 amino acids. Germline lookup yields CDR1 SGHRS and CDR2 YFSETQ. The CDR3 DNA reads TGCGCCAGCAGCTTGGGGGACAGGGCAGGGACCTACGAGCAGTACTTC. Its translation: CASSLGDRAGTYEQYF.

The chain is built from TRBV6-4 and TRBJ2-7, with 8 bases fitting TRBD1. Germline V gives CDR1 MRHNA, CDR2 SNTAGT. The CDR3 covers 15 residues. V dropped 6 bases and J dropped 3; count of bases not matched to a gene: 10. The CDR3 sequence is CASRHPRDRHYEQYF. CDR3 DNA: TGTGCCAGCAGACACCCCCGGGACAGGCACTACGAGCAGTACTTC.

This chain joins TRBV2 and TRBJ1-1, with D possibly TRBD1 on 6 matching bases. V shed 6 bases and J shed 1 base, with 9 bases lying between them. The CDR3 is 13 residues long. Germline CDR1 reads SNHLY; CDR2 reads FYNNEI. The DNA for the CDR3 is TGTGCCAGCAGCGTACAGGGGAACACTGAAGCTTTCTTT. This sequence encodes CASSVQGNTEAFF.

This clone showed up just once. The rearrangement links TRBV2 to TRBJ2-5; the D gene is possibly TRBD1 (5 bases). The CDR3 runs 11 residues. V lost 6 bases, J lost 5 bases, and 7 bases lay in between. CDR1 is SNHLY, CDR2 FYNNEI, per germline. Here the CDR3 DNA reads TGTGCCAGCAGGTCAGGGGAGACCCAGTACTTC. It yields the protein CASRSGETQYF.

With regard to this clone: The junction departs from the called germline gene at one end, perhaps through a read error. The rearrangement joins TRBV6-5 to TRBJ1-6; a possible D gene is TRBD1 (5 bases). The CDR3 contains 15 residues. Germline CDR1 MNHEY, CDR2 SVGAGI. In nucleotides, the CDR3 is TGTGCCAGCAGAAGCGCGTCAGGGCTTAATACACCCCTCCACTTT. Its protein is CASRSASGLNTPLHF.

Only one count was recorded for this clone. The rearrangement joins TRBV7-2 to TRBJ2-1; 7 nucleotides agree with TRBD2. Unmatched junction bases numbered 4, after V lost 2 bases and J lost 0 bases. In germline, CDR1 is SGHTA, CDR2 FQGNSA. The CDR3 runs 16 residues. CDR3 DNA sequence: TGTGCCAGCAGCTTAAGGGGCGGGAGCTCCTACAATGAGCAGTTCTTC. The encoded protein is CASSLRGGSSYNEQFF.